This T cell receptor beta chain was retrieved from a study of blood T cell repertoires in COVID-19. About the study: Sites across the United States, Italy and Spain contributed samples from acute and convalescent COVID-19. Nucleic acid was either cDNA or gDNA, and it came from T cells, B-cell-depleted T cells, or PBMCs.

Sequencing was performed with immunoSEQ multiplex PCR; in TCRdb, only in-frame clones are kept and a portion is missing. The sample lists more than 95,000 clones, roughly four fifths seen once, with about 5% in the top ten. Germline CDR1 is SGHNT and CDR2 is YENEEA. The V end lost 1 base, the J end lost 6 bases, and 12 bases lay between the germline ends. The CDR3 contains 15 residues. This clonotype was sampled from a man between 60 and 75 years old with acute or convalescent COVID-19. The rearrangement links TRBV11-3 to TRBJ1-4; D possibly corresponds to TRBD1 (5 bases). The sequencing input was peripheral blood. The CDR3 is CASSLGGTRDEKLFF. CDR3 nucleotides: TGTGCCAGCAGCTTAGGTGGGACTAGGGATGAAAAACTGTTTTTT.